This paragraph reports one T cell receptor beta chain. Its antigen is not identified. The sample originates from a study of OX40 agonist ivuxolimab in advanced cancers. Study findings and constraints: Near-lowest levels of clonal expansion characterized partial responders at 0.1-3.0 mg/kg.

Trimming took 4 bases from V and 2 from J, leaving 3 bases between them. The CDR3 totals 12 residues. CDR1 SNHLY and CDR2 FYNNEI come from the germline V gene. The method was immunoSEQ multiplex PCR; TCRdb's version includes in-frame clones alone and lacks a portion of them. The sample lists 60,000 to 85,000 clones, 94% seen once, with roughly 20% in the top ten. V usage is TRBV2 and J usage is TRBJ2-1; D not certain. The sample consisted of CD4+ or CD8+ T cells sorted from blood, taken in a trial of the OX40 agonist ivuxolimab. The TCR originated in an adult with an advanced solid tumor such as melanoma, head and neck, liver or kidney cancer. CDR3 sequence: CASSGTYNEQFF. In nucleotides, the CDR3 is TGTGCCAGCAGTGGGACCTACAATGAGCAGTTCTTC.